This T cell receptor beta chain was sequenced during a study of identical twins. Broader study findings: Memory repertoires lacked the insertion deficit that abundant cord blood beta clonotypes showed. Weaker excess sharing between twins was seen in beta out-of-frame sequences.

The V and J ends lost 2 bases and 1 base respectively, with 6 bases between them. This CDR3 is built from 13 residues. A template switching step contributed a universal primer site, while unique molecular identifiers were present in the cDNA. TCRdb reprocessed the 5' RACE reads with MiXCR, giving one entry per CDR3 protein. The sample shows about 790,000 distinct CDR3 sequences, approximately 18% of them seen only once. This clonotype was seen repeatedly, ten times or more. Its antigen is unidentified. These data are also associated with another study on T cells expressing NK-cell markers. Per that paper: The CD3+CD56-NKG2C+ fraction of a few donors was likewise dominated by these clonotypes.

The rearrangement joins TRBV12-3 or TRBV12-4 to TRBJ2-7, with D unresolved. This clonotype originated in a woman between 18 and 29 years old in good health. The sequenced sample was PBMCs. The CDR3 bases are TGTGCCAGCAGTTTATGGGGATCCTACGAGCAGTACTTC. Encoded protein: CASSLWGSYEQYF.